The clone carrying this TCR beta chain was found a few times. This record comes from a study of T-cell reconstitution after alpha-beta-depleted transplantation in children. There are 14 residues in the CDR3. Germline CDR1 and CDR2: SGHVS and FNYEAQ. Trimming stripped 3 bases from V and 5 bases from J, with 11 bases between. Unique molecular identifiers featured in how the TCRbeta library was prepared. Each CDR3 protein is one row after TCRdb ran MiXCR on the PCR reads. The repertoire holds 330,000 or so distinct CDR3 sequences, with approximately 10% as singletons. The sequence was obtained from a human donor who donated a stem cell graft to a child with acute lymphoblastic leukemia. The sequenced sample was PBMCs from the stem cell graft donor, obtained from the stem cell graft. The chain links TRBV7-6 to TRBJ2-1; D possibly corresponds to TRBD2 (5 bases). This CDR3 reads CASSFLGANNEQFF. The CDR3 DNA is TGTGCCAGCAGCTTTCTGGGAGCAAACAATGAGCAGTTCTTC.